A single sample is the source of the 18 T cell receptor beta chains below, sequenced in a study of control samples from healthy donors and cancer patients. Profiling relied on immunoSEQ multiplex PCR, and the TCRdb table lists in-frame clones only, not all of them. The sample holds 110,000 or so clones; around four fifths are singletons and the top ten take 13%. Sequenced: blood. These receptors all stem from a woman between 45 and 60 years old in good health.

The genes are TRBV28 and TRBJ2-7; 8 nucleotides line up with TRBD1. V gave up 7 bases and J gave up 0 bases; unmatched junction bases: 5. CDR3 length equals 14 residues. Germline lookup yields CDR1 MDHEN and CDR2 SYDVKM. CDR3 protein: CASKRQGTSYEQYF. The CDR3 DNA sequence: TGTGCCAGCAAGCGACAGGGGACCTCCTACGAGCAGTACTTC. Full variable domain (missing parts from reference TRBV28 and TRBJ2-7): DVKVTQSSRYLVKRTGEKVFLECVQDMDHENMFWYRQDPGLGLRLIYFSYDVKMKEKGDIPEGYSVSREKKERFSLILESASTNQTSMYLCASKRQGTSYEQYFGPGTRLTVT.

This clone was found once. The CDR3 region is CASSPTPGQLIGNTIYF. The CDR3 DNA reads TGTGCCAGCAGCCCCACTCCCGGGCAATTGATCGGAAACACCATATATTTT. The chain uses TRBV5-6 and TRBJ1-3; D unresolved. This CDR3 comprises 17 residues. The ends were cut back, 4 bases at V and 4 bases at J, with 21 bases in the middle. Germline values: CDR1 SGHDT, CDR2 YYEEEE.

This clone was observed a single time. The V and J genes are TRBV6-2 or TRBV6-3 and TRBJ2-7; 7 nucleotides match TRBD1. Germline V gene sequence: CDR1 MNHEY, CDR2 SVGEGT. V was pared by 4 bases and J by 2 bases, with 5 bases of the junction left unmatched. The CDR3 has 14 residues. DNA of the CDR3: TGTGCCAGCAGTTGGACAGGAAAGACCTACGAGCAGTACTTC. It encodes CASSWTGKTYEQYF.

The V and J genes are TRBV12-3 or TRBV12-4 and TRBJ2-5; D is ambiguous. This CDR3 comprises 11 residues. V dropped 6 bases and J dropped 2 bases, with 4 bases sitting between them. The CDR3 DNA is TGTGCCAGCAGCCATCAAGAGACCCAGTACTTC. It is translated as CASSHQETQYF.

The rearrangement links TRBV5-4 to TRBJ2-7, with D possibly matching TRBD1 (5 bases). The V and J ends lost 2 bases and 3 bases respectively, with 12 bases between them. This CDR3 comprises 14 residues. CDR1 and CDR2 from the germline V gene are SGHNT and YYREEE (reference sequence). CDR3 residues: CASSFRTMSYEQYF. DNA of the CDR3: TGTGCCAGCAGCTTTAGGACAATGAGCTACGAGCAGTACTTC.

The J gene is TRBJ2-7, the V gene TRBV19, with 7 nucleotides matching TRBD2. Trimming cost V 6 bases and J 0 bases; bases outside gene matches: 8. The CDR3 extends over 15 amino acids. Germline V gene data show CDR1 as LNHDA and CDR2 as SQIVND (reference sequence). CDR3: CASSPLAASSYEQYF. CDR3 coding DNA: TGTGCCAGTAGCCCGCTAGCGGCTTCCTCCTACGAGCAGTACTTC.

V is TRBV7-2 and J is TRBJ2-1; TRBD2 matches at 7 bases. The CDR3 is 15 residues long. The germline CDR1 and CDR2 sequences are SGHTA and FQGNSA. With V trimmed by 7 bases and J by 4 bases, 10 bases remained unmatched. CDR3 DNA sequence: TGTGCCAGCACTCTATTGGGGGAGGGGTACAATGAGCAGTTCTTC. Protein sequence: CASTLLGEGYNEQFF.

This clone has a single count. V gene TRBV7-3 combines with J gene TRBJ2-2; 7 bases are a match to TRBD1. Trimming took 0 bases from V and 5 from J; bases not matched to a gene: 6. CDR3 size: 16 residues. Germline CDR1 and CDR2: SGHTA and FQGTGA. For the CDR3, the DNA is TGTGCCAGCAGCTTAACCGGGACAGCGTTAACCGGGGAGCTGTTTTTT. This codes for CASSLTGTALTGELFF.

This clone was observed a handful of times. The CDR3 DNA reads TGTGCCAGCAGTTACGGCGGCAGCTTCAATCAGCCCCAGCATTTT. Encoded protein: CASSYGGSFNQPQHF. The rearrangement joins TRBV6-2 or TRBV6-3 to TRBJ1-5; D gene uncertain. The CDR3 extends over 15 amino acids. V was cut by 2 bases and J by 3 bases, with 11 bases left in between. Germline V gene lookup returns CDR1 MNHEY and CDR2 SVGEGT.

V usage is TRBV11-3 and J usage is TRBJ2-7; 11 bases agree with TRBD1. J lost 3 bases, V lost 5 bases, and 3 bases had no gene match. The CDR3 runs 14 residues. Per germline, CDR1 SGHNT and CDR2 YENEEA. CDR3 region: CASSPGTGGYEQYF. The CDR3 DNA follows: TGTGCCAGCAGCCCCGGGACAGGGGGCTACGAGCAGTACTTC. The full variable domain, its missing parts supplied by reference TRBV11-3 and TRBJ2-7, is EAGVVQSPRYKIIEKKQPVAFWCNPISGHNTLYWYLQNLGQGPELLIRYENEEAVDDSQLPKDRFSAERLKGVDSTLKIQPAELGDSAVYLCASSPGTGGYEQYFGPGTRLTVT.

The chain combines TRBV6-5 with TRBJ1-4, with D unresolved. The ends were cut back, 2 bases at V and 8 bases at J, with 9 bases in the middle. From germline, CDR1 is MNHEY and CDR2 SVGAGI. This CDR3 spans 13 amino acids. CDR3 loop: CASSYRAREKLFF. Written as DNA, the CDR3 is TGTGCCAGCAGTTACAGGGCCAGGGAAAAACTGTTTTTT.

The J gene is TRBJ2-3, the V gene TRBV5-4; maybe TRBD1 (5 bases). The CDR3 spans 14 residues. Trimming took 1 base from V and 0 from J, leaving 6 bases between them. Germline V CDR1 and CDR2: SGHNT, YYREEE (reference sequence). The CDR3, as DNA: TGTGCCAGCAGCTTGAAGGGGAGCACAGATACGCAGTATTTT. As protein: CASSLKGSTDTQYF.

V usage is TRBV30 and J usage is TRBJ2-3; 15 bases align to TRBD2. This CDR3 region has 15 residues. From germline, CDR1 is GTSNPN and CDR2 SVGIG (reference sequence). Germline trimming cut 5 bases from V and 3 bases from J; bases unmatched to any gene: 3. Written as DNA, the CDR3 is TGTGCCTGGGGACTAGCGGGAGGGGGAACAGATACGCAGTATTTT. Its protein is CAWGLAGGGTDTQYF.

The rearrangement links TRBV4-3 to TRBJ1-1, with D possibly being TRBD1 (5 bases). Germline V gene lookup returns CDR1 LGHNA and CDR2 YSLEER. Trimming stripped 4 bases from V and 5 bases from J, with 14 bases between. The CDR3 spans 14 residues. This CDR3 reads CASSRGTLGTEAFF. CDR3 DNA: TGCGCCAGCAGCCGCGGGACCCTCGGGACTGAAGCTTTCTTT.

This chain connects TRBV3-1 (or the pseudogene TRBV3-2) to TRBJ2-1, with TRBD2 identical over 7 bases. V trimming: 3 bases; J trimming: 5 bases; junction bases outside the gene matches: 7. Germline values: CDR1 LGHDT, CDR2 YNNKEL (reference sequence). The CDR3 is 15 amino acids. This chain's CDR3 is CASSQPSGHHNEQFF. DNA for the CDR3: TGTGCCAGCAGCCAGCCTAGCGGACACCACAATGAGCAGTTCTTC.

This clone was seen only a few times. The chain couples TRBV6-6 to TRBJ2-5, with D unresolved. Germline values: CDR1 MNHNY, CDR2 SVGAGI (reference sequence). The V end was cut by 6 bases, the J end by 0 bases, with 11 bases between. The CDR3 covers 14 residues. The DNA of the CDR3 is TGTGCCAGCAGGCGTGACACGTACCAAGAGACCCAGTACTTC. Amino acids: CASRRDTYQETQYF.

The chain has TRBV15 and TRBJ1-2, with D possibly being TRBD1 (6 bases). CDR1 is LNHNV and CDR2 is YYDKDF in the germline V gene (reference sequence). CDR3 length: 15 amino acids. Trimming pared 1 base from V and 8 bases from J, leaving 17 bases between. The DNA of the CDR3 is TGTGCCACCAGCAGAGTGGGGGGGCCGAAGGAGGGCTACACCTTC. Translated: CATSRVGGPKEGYTF.

This clone was seen once. This sequence joins TRBV4-2 and TRBJ1-1, with a possible D match to TRBD1 (5 bases). The germline CDR1 and CDR2 sequences are LGHNA and YNFKEQ. CDR3 length: 15 amino acids. V was cut by 1 base and J by 3 bases, with 12 bases left in between. CDR3 in DNA: TGTGCCAGCAGCCAAGCGGGGGATTGGGACACTGAAGCTTTCTTT. Residues: CASSQAGDWDTEAFF.